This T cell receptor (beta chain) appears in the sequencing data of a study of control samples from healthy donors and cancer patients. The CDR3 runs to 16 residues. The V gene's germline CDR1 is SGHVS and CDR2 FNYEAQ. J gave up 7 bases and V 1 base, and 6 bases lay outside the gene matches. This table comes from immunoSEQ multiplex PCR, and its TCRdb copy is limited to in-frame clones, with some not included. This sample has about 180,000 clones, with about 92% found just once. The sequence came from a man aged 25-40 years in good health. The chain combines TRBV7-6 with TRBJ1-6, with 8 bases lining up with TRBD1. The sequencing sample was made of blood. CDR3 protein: CASSLGQGNENSPLHF. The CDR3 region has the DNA TGTGCCAGCAGCTTAGGACAGGGGAATGAGAATTCACCCCTCCACTTT.